The clone carrying this T cell receptor beta chain has more than one count but fewer than ten. Per the original methods: The authors estimated nucleated cell counts from reference gene primer amplification. The method was immunoSEQ multiplex PCR; TCRdb's version includes in-frame clones alone and lacks a portion of them. D and trimming come from the DNA, and the V and J calls and clone size come from that table. The sample shows over 150,000 clones, 85% to 95% of them seen only once. Trimming left V 1 base short and J 6 bases short, with 9 bases between. Per the germline V gene, CDR1 is SGHNT and CDR2 is YYREEE (reference sequence). The CDR3 consists of 13 residues. This record comes from a study of blood T cell repertoires in COVID-19. Study-wide context: Donors in the United States, Italy and Spain gave samples during acute or convalescent COVID-19. PBMCs, B-cell-depleted T cells, or T cells provided the cDNA or gDNA that made up the material.

Sequenced sample: peripheral blood. This chain links TRBV5-4 with TRBJ2-3; D is undetermined. This clonotype was sampled from a man aged 50-60 years with acute or convalescent COVID-19. Here the CDR3 DNA reads TGTGCCAGCAGCTTGTATTCCTTGGATACGCAGTATTTT. It codes for CASSLYSLDTQYF.